The TCR beta chain under discussion was sequenced for a study of cytomegalovirus exposure and HLA in healthy donors. Points from the study as a whole: Overall, 164 TCR beta chains were annotated as cytomegalovirus-associated. As a later analysis revealed, most CMV-associated TCR beta chains appeared HLA-restricted. TCR association rates varied by HLA locus in a later analysis, with DRB1 highest and HLA-C lowest.

This CDR3 has 16 amino acids. Trimming shortened V by 0 bases and J by 0 bases, and 11 bases separated the two germline ends. CDR1 and CDR2 from the germline V gene are MGHRA and YSYEKL. This clone showed up just a few times. Its antigen remains unknown. Every donor was a healthy person donating bone marrow. Both 60 Vbeta primers and 13 Jbeta primers went into the PCR. Produced via immunoSEQ multiplex PCR; TCRdb's table is partial and in-frame only. This table holds 240,000 or so clones, approximately 80% found once. The rearrangement uses TRBV4-1 and TRBJ1-1, with D maybe TRBD1 (6 bases). This TCR derives from a woman aged 60-75 years in good health and CMV-seropositive. Sequencing was done on a sample of PBMCs. CDR3 in amino acids: CASSQERGAMNTEAFF. The CDR3 region has the DNA TGCGCCAGCAGCCAAGAACGGGGGGCCATGAACACTGAAGCTTTCTTT.